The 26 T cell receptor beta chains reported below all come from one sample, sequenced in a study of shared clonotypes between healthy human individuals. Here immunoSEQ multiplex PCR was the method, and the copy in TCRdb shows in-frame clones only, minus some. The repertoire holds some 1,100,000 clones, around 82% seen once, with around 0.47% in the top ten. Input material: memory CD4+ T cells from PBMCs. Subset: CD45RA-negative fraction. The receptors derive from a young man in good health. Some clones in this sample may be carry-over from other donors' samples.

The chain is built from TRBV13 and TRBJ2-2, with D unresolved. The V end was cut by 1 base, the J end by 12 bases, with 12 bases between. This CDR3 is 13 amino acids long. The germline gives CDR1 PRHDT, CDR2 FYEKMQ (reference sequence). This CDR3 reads CASSLVSSDKLFF. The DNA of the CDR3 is TGTGCCAGCAGCTTAGTGTCCAGCGACAAGCTGTTTTTT.

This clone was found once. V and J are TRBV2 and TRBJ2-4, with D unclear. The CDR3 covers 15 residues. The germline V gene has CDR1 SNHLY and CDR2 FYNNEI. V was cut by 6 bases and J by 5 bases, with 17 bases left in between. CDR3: CASRERGAPQNIQYF. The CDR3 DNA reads TGTGCCAGCAGAGAGCGTGGCGCACCCCAAAACATTCAGTACTTC.

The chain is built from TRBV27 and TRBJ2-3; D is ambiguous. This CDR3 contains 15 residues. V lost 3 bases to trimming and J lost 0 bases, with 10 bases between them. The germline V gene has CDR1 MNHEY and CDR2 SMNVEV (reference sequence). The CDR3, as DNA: TGTGCCAGCAGTTTCTGGCGGAGCAGCACAGATACGCAGTATTTT. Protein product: CASSFWRSSTDTQYF.

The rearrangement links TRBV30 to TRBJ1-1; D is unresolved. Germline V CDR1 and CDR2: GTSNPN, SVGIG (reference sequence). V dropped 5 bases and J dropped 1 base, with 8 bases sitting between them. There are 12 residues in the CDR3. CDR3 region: CAWAPGNTEAFF. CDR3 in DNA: TGTGCCTGGGCCCCGGGGAACACTGAAGCTTTCTTT.

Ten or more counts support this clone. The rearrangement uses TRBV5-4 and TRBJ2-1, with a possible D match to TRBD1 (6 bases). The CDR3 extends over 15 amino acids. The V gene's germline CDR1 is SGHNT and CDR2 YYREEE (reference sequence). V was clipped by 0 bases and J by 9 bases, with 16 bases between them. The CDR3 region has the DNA TGTGCCAGCAGCTTGGTCACAGGGCCCGGGGCTGAGCAGTTCTTC. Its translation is CASSLVTGPGAEQFF.

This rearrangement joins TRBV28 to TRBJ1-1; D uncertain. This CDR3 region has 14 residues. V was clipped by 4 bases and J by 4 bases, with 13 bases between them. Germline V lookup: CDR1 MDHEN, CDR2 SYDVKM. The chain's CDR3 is CASSWARAATEAFF. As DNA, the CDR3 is TGTGCCAGCAGTTGGGCGCGGGCGGCCACTGAAGCTTTCTTT. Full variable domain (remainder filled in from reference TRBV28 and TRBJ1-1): DVKVTQSSRYLVKRTGEKVFLECVQDMDHENMFWYRQDPGLGLRLIYFSYDVKMKEKGDIPEGYSVSREKKERFSLILESASTNQTSMYLCASSWARAATEAFFGQGTRLTVV.

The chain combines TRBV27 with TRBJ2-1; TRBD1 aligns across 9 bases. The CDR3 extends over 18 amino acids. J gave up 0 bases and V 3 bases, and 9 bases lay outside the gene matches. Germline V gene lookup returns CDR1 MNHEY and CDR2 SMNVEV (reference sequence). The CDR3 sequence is CASSFRDRARSSYNEQFF. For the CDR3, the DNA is TGTGCCAGCAGTTTCCGGGACAGGGCACGGAGCTCCTACAATGAGCAGTTCTTC.

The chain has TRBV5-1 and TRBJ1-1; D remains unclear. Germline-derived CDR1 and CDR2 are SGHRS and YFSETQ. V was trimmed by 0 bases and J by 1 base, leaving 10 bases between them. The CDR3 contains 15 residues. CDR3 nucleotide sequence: TGCGCCAGCAGCTTGGCCCCTTCGGGGAACACTGAAGCTTTCTTT. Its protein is CASSLAPSGNTEAFF.

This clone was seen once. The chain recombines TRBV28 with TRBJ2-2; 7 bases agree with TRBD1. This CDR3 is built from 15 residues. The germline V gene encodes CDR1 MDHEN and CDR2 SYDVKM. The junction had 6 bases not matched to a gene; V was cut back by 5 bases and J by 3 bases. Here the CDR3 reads CASSETGLDTGELFF. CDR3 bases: TGTGCCAGCAGTGAGACAGGGCTGGACACCGGGGAGCTGTTTTTT.

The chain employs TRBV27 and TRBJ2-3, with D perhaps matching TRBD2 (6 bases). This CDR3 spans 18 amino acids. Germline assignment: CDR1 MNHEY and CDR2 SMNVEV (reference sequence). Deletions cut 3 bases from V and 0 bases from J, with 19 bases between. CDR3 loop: CASSFRVPLALSTDTQYF. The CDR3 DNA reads TGTGCCAGCAGTTTCCGAGTGCCTCTAGCGCTGAGCACAGATACGCAGTATTTT.

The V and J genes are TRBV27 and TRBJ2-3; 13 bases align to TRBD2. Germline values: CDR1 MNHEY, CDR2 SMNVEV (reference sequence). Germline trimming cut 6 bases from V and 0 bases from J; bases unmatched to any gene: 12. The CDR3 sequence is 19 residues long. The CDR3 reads CASRRGLAGATASTDTQYF. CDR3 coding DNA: TGTGCCAGCAGACGAGGACTAGCGGGAGCTACCGCTAGCACAGATACGCAGTATTTT.

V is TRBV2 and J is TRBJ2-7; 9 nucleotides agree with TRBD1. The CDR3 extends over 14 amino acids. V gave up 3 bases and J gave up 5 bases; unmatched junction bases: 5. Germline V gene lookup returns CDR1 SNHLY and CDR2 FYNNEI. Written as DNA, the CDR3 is TGTGCCAGCAGTGATTACAGGGGGCACAACGAGCAGTACTTC. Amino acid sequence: CASSDYRGHNEQYF.

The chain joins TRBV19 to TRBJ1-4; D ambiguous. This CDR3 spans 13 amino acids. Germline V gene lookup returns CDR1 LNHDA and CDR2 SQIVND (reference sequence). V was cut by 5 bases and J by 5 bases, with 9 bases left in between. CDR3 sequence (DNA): TGTGCCAGTAGTCCCTCCCGGAATGAAAAACTGTTTTTT. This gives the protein CASSPSRNEKLFF.

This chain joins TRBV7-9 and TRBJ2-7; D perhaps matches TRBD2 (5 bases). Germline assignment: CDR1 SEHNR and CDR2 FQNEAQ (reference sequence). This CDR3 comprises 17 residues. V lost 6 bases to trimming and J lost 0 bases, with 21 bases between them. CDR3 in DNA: TGTGCCAGCAGTTCATCCGGGATCCTAAGGAGCTCCTACGAGCAGTACTTC. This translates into CASSSSGILRSSYEQYF.

The CDR3 here is CAISGQGAGETQYF. The CDR3 DNA reads as TGTGCCATCAGTGGTCAGGGGGCCGGGGAGACCCAGTACTTC. J is TRBJ2-5 and V is TRBV10-3, with 8 bases that match TRBD1. The trim removed 4 bases at V and 5 bases at J, leaving 6 bases unmatched. This CDR3 is built from 14 residues. CDR1 ENHRY and CDR2 SYGVKD come from the germline V gene.

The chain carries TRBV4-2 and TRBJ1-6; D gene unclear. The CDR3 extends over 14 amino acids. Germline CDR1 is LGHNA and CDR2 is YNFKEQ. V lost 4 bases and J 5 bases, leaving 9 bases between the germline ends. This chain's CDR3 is CASSRDGDNSPLHF. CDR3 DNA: TGTGCCAGCAGCCGCGACGGCGATAATTCACCCCTCCACTTT.

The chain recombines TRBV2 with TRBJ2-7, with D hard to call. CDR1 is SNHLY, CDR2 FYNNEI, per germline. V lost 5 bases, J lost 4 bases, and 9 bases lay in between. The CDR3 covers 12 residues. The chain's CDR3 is CASSPLTYEQYF. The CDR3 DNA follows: TGTGCCAGCAGTCCTTTGACGTACGAGCAGTACTTC. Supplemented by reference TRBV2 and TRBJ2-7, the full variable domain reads EPEVTQTPSHQVTQMGQEVILRCVPISNHLYFYWYRQILGQKVEFLVSFYNNEISEKSEIFDDQFSVERPDGSNFTLKIRSTKLEDSAMYFCASSPLTYEQYFGPGTRLTVT.

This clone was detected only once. The CDR3 DNA follows: TGTGCCAGCAGTCTACAGGGCTACGGGGCCAACGTCCTGACTTTC. Protein sequence: CASSLQGYGANVLTF. This sequence joins TRBV25-1 and TRBJ2-6; D is possibly TRBD1 (6 bases). Trimming removed 5 bases at V and 4 bases at J, with 12 bases between. CDR3 length: 15 amino acids. Germline CDR1 MGHDK, CDR2 SYGVNS.

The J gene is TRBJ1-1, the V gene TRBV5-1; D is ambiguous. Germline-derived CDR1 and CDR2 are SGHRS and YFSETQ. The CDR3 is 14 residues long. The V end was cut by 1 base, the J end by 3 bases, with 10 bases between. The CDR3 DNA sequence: TGCGCCAGCAGCTTGTCGGGAATGGACACTGAAGCTTTCTTT. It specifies CASSLSGMDTEAFF.

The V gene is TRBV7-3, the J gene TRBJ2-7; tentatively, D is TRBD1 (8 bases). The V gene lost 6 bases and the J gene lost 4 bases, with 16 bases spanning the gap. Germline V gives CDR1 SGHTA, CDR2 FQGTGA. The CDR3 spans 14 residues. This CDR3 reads CASSLQGGGYEQYF. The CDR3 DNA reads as TGTGCCAGCAGTTTACAGGGGGGAGGGTACGAGCAGTACTTC. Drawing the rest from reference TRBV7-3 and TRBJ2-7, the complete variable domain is GAGVSQTPSNKVTEKGKYVELRCDPISGHTALYWYRQSLGQGPEFLIYFQGTGAADDSGLPNDRFFAVRPEGSVSTLKIQRTERGDSAVYLCASSLQGGGYEQYFGPGTRLTVT.

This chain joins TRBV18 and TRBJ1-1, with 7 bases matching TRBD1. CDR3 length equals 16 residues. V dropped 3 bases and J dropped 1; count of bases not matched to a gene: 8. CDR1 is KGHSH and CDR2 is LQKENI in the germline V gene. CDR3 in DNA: TGTGCCAGCTCACCTGGAAGGGGGCGGAAGAACACTGAAGCTTTCTTT. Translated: CASSPGRGRKNTEAFF.

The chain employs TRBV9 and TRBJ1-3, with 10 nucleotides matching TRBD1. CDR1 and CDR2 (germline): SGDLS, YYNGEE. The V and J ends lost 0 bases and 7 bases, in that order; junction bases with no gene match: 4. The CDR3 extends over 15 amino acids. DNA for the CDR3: TGTGCCAGCAGCGTAGAGGGACAGGGGCCCAACACCATATATTTT. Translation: CASSVEGQGPNTIYF.

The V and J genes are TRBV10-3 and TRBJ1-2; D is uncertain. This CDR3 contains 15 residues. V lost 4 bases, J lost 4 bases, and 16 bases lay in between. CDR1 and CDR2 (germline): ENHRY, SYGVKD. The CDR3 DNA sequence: TGTGCCATCAGTGGGGCGGTAGCCTCTAGCTATGGCTACACCTTC. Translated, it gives CAISGAVASSYGYTF.

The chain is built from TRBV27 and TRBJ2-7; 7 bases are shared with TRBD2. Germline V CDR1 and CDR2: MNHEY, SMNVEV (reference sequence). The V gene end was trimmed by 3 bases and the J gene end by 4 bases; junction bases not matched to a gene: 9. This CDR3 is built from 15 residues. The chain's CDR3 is CASSLRREAFYEQYF. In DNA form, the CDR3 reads TGTGCCAGCAGTTTGAGACGGGAGGCTTTTTACGAGCAGTACTTC.

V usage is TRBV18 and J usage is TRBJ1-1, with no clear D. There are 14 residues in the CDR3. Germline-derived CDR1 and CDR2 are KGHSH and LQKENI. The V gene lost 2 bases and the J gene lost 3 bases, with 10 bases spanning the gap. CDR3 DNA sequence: TGTGCCAGCTCACCAACCTCGGTAGACACTGAAGCTTTCTTT. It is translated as CASSPTSVDTEAFF.

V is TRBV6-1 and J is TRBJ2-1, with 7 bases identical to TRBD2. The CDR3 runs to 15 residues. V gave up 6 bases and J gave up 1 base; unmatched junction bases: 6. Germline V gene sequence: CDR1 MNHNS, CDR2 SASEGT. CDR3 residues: CASRSYSGSYNEQFF. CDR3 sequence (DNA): TGTGCCAGCAGATCCTATAGCGGGTCCTACAATGAGCAGTTCTTC.